One and the same sample provided the 21 T cell receptor beta chains below, sequenced in a study of T-cell memory formation after mild COVID-19. A single record per CDR3 protein comes from TCRdb applying MiXCR to the 5' RACE reads. The data show approximately 65,000 distinct CDR3 sequences, with around 10% seen just once and approximately 1.1% held by the top ten. What was sequenced was PBMCs or a T cell subset sorted from them (not recorded which). The receptors were sampled from a man younger than 35 who had mild COVID-19 (a few samples of this study predate the infection). Cell type and time point are not known.

This clonotype was detected a few times. V usage is TRBV24-1 and J usage is TRBJ2-5; 7 bases are a match to TRBD1. Trimming cost V 7 bases and J 2 bases; bases outside gene matches: 12. The germline V gene has CDR1 KGHDR and CDR2 SFDVKD. The length of the CDR3 is 16 residues. CDR3 region: CATSLTGTDRQETQYF. The CDR3 DNA sequence: TGTGCCACCAGCCTAACCGGGACAGACCGTCAAGAGACCCAGTACTTC.

This clonotype has just a few counts. This chain links TRBV24-1 with TRBJ2-1; 8 nucleotides match TRBD1. In germline, CDR1 is KGHDR, CDR2 SFDVKD. The CDR3 consists of 16 residues. The V and J ends lost 1 base and 7 bases, in that order; junction bases with no gene match: 8. The CDR3: CATSDFGQGGRNEQFF. Here the CDR3 DNA reads TGTGCCACCAGTGATTTCGGACAGGGCGGGCGTAATGAGCAGTTCTTC.

This clonotype was detected a few times. CDR3 residues: CASSLSRQANYGYTF. The CDR3 DNA follows: TGTGCCAGCAGCTTGAGCCGGCAAGCTAACTATGGCTACACCTTC. The gene calls are TRBV5-6 and TRBJ1-2; D is uncertain. The CDR3 runs to 15 residues. Germline CDR1 SGHDT, CDR2 YYEEEE. Trimming took off 1 base at V and 0 bases at J, with 10 bases between the two ends.

V is TRBV7-2 and J is TRBJ1-2; 9 bases align to TRBD1. Germline values: CDR1 SGHTA, CDR2 FQGNSA. This CDR3 is built from 16 residues. The junction had 10 bases not matched to a gene; V was cut back by 4 bases and J by 4 bases. The CDR3 reads CASSSFGGGQGYGYTF. CDR3 coding DNA: TGTGCCAGCAGCTCCTTCGGTGGGGGACAGGGCTATGGCTACACCTTC.

This clonotype occurred many times. The chain carries TRBV7-6 and TRBJ2-5, with D hard to call. V was clipped by 2 bases and J by 5 bases, with 6 bases between them. Germline CDR1 and CDR2: SGHVS and FNYEAQ. The CDR3 runs 12 residues. The CDR3 DNA sequence: TGTGCCAGCAGCTTATCTGGCGAGACCCAGTACTTC. Protein product: CASSLSGETQYF.

In its sample, this clonotype was seen many times. The chain combines TRBV29-1 with TRBJ2-3; 10 bases map to TRBD2. The CDR3 loop spans 15 amino acids. Germline-derived CDR1 and CDR2 are SQVTM and ANQGSEA. V lost 5 bases, J lost 1 base, and 6 bases stayed unmatched. DNA of the CDR3: TGCAGCGTTATTAAGAGCGGGGGGGGCACAGATACGCAGTATTTT. Its translation: CSVIKSGGGTDTQYF.

The V call is TRBV19, the J call TRBJ1-5; TRBD1 might be the D (5 bases). Germline lookup yields CDR1 LNHDA and CDR2 SQIVND (reference sequence). This CDR3 comprises 16 residues. V was cut by 0 bases and J by 2 bases, with 11 bases left in between. This CDR3 is CASSIDGAGGNQPQHF. The CDR3, as DNA: TGTGCCAGTAGTATAGATGGGGCAGGAGGCAATCAGCCCCAGCATTTT.

This clonotype was observed a handful of times. V and J are TRBV5-4 and TRBJ1-1, with 8 bases fitting TRBD1. Germline CDR1 is SGHNT and CDR2 is YYREEE (reference sequence). The CDR3 consists of 13 residues. Trimming at V came to 7 bases and at J to 1 base, leaving 3 bases not matched to a gene. The CDR3 nucleotides read TGTGCCAGCTTGGGACAGGCGAACACTGAAGCTTTCTTT. This gives the protein CASLGQANTEAFF.

V usage is TRBV6-5 and J usage is TRBJ1-2; D is ambiguous. The CDR3 has 13 residues. Germline V gives CDR1 MNHEY, CDR2 SVGAGI. Deletions cut 5 bases from V and 4 bases from J, with 11 bases between. The DNA for the CDR3 is TGTGCCAGCAGTACCACTCGGGGCTATGGCTACACCTTC. This codes for CASSTTRGYGYTF.

The gene calls are TRBV5-1 and TRBJ2-5; the D is unclear. Trimming cost V 2 bases and J 1 base, with 12 bases left between them. CDR3 length: 15 residues. Germline loops: CDR1 SGHRS, CDR2 YFSETQ. Written as DNA, the CDR3 is TGCGCCAGCAGCTTAAGCCCTACCCCCCAAGAGACCCAGTACTTC. Translated, it gives CASSLSPTPQETQYF.

This clonotype was counted only a few times. The V and J genes are TRBV4-3 and TRBJ2-5; 7 nucleotides align to TRBD2. CDR1 is LGHNA, CDR2 YSLEER, per germline. The J segment lost 2 bases and the V segment lost 1 base, leaving 1 base of the junction unmatched. The CDR3 sequence is 14 residues long. The CDR3 is CASSQGGGQETQYF. CDR3 DNA sequence: TGCGCCAGCAGCCAAGGGGGGGGACAAGAGACCCAGTACTTC.

By sample fraction, this clonotype is medium-sized (0.01 to 0.1%). The chain joins TRBV12-3 or TRBV12-4 to TRBJ2-5; D ambiguous. This CDR3 has 14 amino acids. V lost 2 bases and J lost 2, with 9 bases in between. CDR3 DNA sequence: TGTGCCAGCAGTTTACCGACAACGCAAGAGACCCAGTACTTC. Its translation: CASSLPTTQETQYF.

This clonotype was seen a few times. The rearrangement uses TRBV4-3 and TRBJ2-1; the D gene is possibly TRBD2 (5 bases). Germline CDR1 and CDR2: LGHNA and YSLEER. V was cut by 1 base and J by 5 bases, with 15 bases left in between. The CDR3 loop spans 16 amino acids. The CDR3 spells CASSQAAAGGHNEQFF. CDR3 in DNA: TGCGCCAGCAGCCAAGCAGCGGCCGGAGGCCACAATGAGCAGTTCTTC.

Many counts were recorded for this clonotype. The chain couples TRBV7-6 to TRBJ1-5, with D hard to call. V was trimmed by 10 bases and J by 5 bases, leaving 3 bases between them. Looked up from germline, CDR1 is SGHVS and CDR2 is FNYEAQ. The length of the CDR3 is 9 residues. CDR3 protein: CATDQPQHF. The CDR3 DNA reads TGTGCCACCGATCAGCCCCAGCATTTT.

At least ten counts were recorded for this clonotype. The chain recombines TRBV6-2 or TRBV6-3 with TRBJ2-3; D might be TRBD1 (6 bases). Trimming took 2 bases from V and 9 from J, leaving 18 bases between them. Germline CDR1 and CDR2: MNHEY and SVGEGT. The CDR3 is made up of 15 amino acids. CDR3 nucleotide sequence: TGTGCCAGCAGTTACGAAGGGGGAACCCCAGGGACGCAGTATTTT. Its translation: CASSYEGGTPGTQYF.

This rearrangement joins TRBV5-1 to TRBJ2-1, with 13 bases that match TRBD2. The germline V gene has CDR1 SGHRS and CDR2 YFSETQ. The CDR3 contains 17 residues. V shed 3 bases and J 7 bases; nucleotides not matched to a gene: 10. Written as DNA, the CDR3 is TGCGCCAGCAGCTGGCCGCCGGGACTAGCGGGGTTAAATGAGCAGTTCTTC. This sequence encodes CASSWPPGLAGLNEQFF.

This clonotype was counted only a few times. V is TRBV29-1 and J is TRBJ2-5; D unresolved. V gave up 5 bases and J gave up 1 base, with 17 bases separating them. The CDR3 length is 15 residues. Germline CDR1 reads SQVTM; CDR2 reads ANQGSEA. In DNA form, the CDR3 reads TGCAGCGTTAAAGTTGTGAGGCAGTTCCAAGAGACCCAGTACTTC. As protein: CSVKVVRQFQETQYF.

Ten or more counts support this clonotype. In DNA, the CDR3 is TGTGCCAGTAGTACAGAGGGCCGTGAGCAGTTCTTC. It is translated as CASSTEGREQFF. This chain connects TRBV19 to TRBJ2-1, with D tentatively TRBD2 (5 bases). Between the trimmed V and J ends, which lost 4 bases and 9 bases, there was a span of 10 bases. The CDR3 spans 12 residues. Germline V gene data show CDR1 as LNHDA and CDR2 as SQIVND (reference sequence).

This clonotype was recorded at least ten times. The gene calls are TRBV20-1 and TRBJ2-7; 12 nucleotides align to TRBD2. CDR1 is DFQATT, CDR2 SNEGSKA, per germline (reference sequence). This CDR3 has 14 amino acids. Trimming at V came to 6 bases and at J to 0 bases, leaving 3 bases not matched to a gene. The CDR3 coding sequence is TGCAGTGCCCTAGCGGGGGGGAGCTCCTACGAGCAGTACTTC. Residues: CSALAGGSSYEQYF.

This clonotype was recorded many times. The CDR3 spells CASSLGTAGEDIQYF. The CDR3 DNA reads TGCGCCAGCAGCTTGGGGACCGCAGGGGAGGACATTCAGTACTTC. The chain couples TRBV5-1 to TRBJ2-4; the D call may be TRBD1 or TRBD2 (6 bases each). Trimming pared 0 bases from V and 8 bases from J, leaving 15 bases between. The CDR3 length is 15 residues. CDR1 SGHRS and CDR2 YFSETQ come from the germline V gene.

The chain is built from TRBV10-2 and TRBJ2-3; 9 bases line up with TRBD2. The germline CDR1 and CDR2 sequences are WSHSY and SAAADI. V lost 9 bases, J lost 4 bases, and 11 bases stayed unmatched. The CDR3 spans 15 residues. The CDR3 region is CASYESSGGPDTQYF. In DNA, the CDR3 is TGCGCCAGTTATGAGAGTAGCGGGGGCCCAGATACGCAGTATTTT.